These T cell receptor beta chains were read from a single sample in a study of OX40 agonist ivuxolimab in advanced cancers. Produced via immunoSEQ multiplex PCR; TCRdb's table is partial and in-frame only. This table has just over 60,000 clones, 92% appearing once. The source material was CD4+ or CD8+ T cells sorted from blood, sampled in a trial of the OX40 agonist ivuxolimab. The receptor set was obtained from an adult with an advanced solid tumor such as melanoma, head and neck, liver or kidney cancer. CDR3s include the opening cysteine and the closing phenylalanine or tryptophan. D genes are given only for firm matches. For some rows the clone size is stated as once, few or many, or as a class when expanded; others skip it.

V gene,D gene,J gene,clone size,CDR3 DNA,CDR3 protein
TRBV7-9,.,TRBJ2-3,.,TGTGCCAGCAGCTCCCTGATTGGGCACCAAGCTACAGATACGCAGTATTTT,CASSSLIGHQATDTQYF
TRBV4-2,TRBD1,TRBJ1-2,.,TGTGCCAGCAGCTTACCCCGAGACAGGGGCTATGGCTACACCTTC,CASSLPRDRGYGYTF
TRBV5-4,.,TRBJ1-1,.,TGTGCCAGCAGCCATTCAACGAACACTGAAGCTTTCTTT,CASSHSTNTEAFF
TRBV7-8,TRBD1,TRBJ1-1,once,TGTGCCAGCAGCGAGGGACAGTCTCGAACCGTAGCTTTCTTT,CASSEGQSRTVAFF
TRBV18,.,TRBJ1-3,.,TGTGCCAGCTCACCGACAGCGAGCTCTGGAAACACCATATATTTT,CASSPTASSGNTIYF
TRBV18,.,TRBJ2-3,.,TGTGCCAGCTCACCATCCTCAGATACGCAGTATTTT,CASSPSSDTQYF
TRBV4-1,TRBD1,TRBJ1-2,.,TGCGCCAGCAGCCAAGATGGGGACAGGGACTATGGCTACACCTTC,CASSQDGDRDYGYTF
TRBV7-9,TRBD2,TRBJ2-5,.,TGTGCCAGCAGCTTAGGTCTAGCGGTACAAGAGACCCAGTACTTC,CASSLGLAVQETQYF
TRBV30,.,TRBJ1-5,.,TGTGCCTGGAGTGTAGGGATGATGAATCAGCCCCAGCATTTT,CAWSVGMMNQPQHF
TRBV5-4,.,TRBJ2-7,.,TGTGCCAGCCGAAGCCCGGACGGTCCCTACGAGCAGTACTTC,CASRSPDGPYEQYF
TRBV5-1,.,TRBJ1-1,.,TGCGCCAGCAGCTTGGATGGAGGGGTGAACACTGAAGCTTTCTTT,CASSLDGGVNTEAFF
TRBV28,TRBD2,TRBJ2-7,.,TGTGCCAGCCACCGGGCCGCCCGTAGCGGGAGCTCCTACGAGCAGTACTTC,CASHRAARSGSSYEQYF
TRBV4-1,.,TRBJ1-4,once,TGCGCCAGCAGCCTAGCGGGGCCTGACGGTGAAAAACTGTTTTTT,CASSLAGPDGEKLFF
TRBV2,TRBD1,TRBJ1-1,.,TGTGCCAGCAGTGGAGAGGGGGCTGTGGGCACTGAAGCTTTCTTT,CASSGEGAVGTEAFF
TRBV2,.,TRBJ2-3,.,TGTGCCAGCAGTTATCGCCGGGACACAGATACGCAGTATTTT,CASSYRRDTDTQYF
TRBV9,.,TRBJ2-1,.,TGTGCCAGCAGCGTAGAGGCGCTAGCCACACACTCCTACAATGAGCAGTTCTTC,CASSVEALATHSYNEQFF
TRBV5-1,.,TRBJ1-3,.,TGCGCCAGCAGCTTGGTCGGTATCGGAAACTCTGGAAACACCATATATTTT,CASSLVGIGNSGNTIYF
TRBV5-1,.,TRBJ1-1,.,TGCGCCAGCAGCCGACCCGACAGGAATGAAGCTTTCTTT,CASSRPDRNEAFF
TRBV5-4,.,TRBJ1-1,.,TGTGCCAGCAGCTTGTTACAGGCGGGGGAGACTGAAGCTTTCTTT,CASSLLQAGETEAFF
TRBV7-9,.,TRBJ1-6,.,TGTGCCAGCAGCCCCGATGGGCAGGCGGGTGGTTCACCCCTCCACTTT,CASSPDGQAGGSPLHF
TRBV2,.,TRBJ1-2,.,TGTGCCAGCAGCCCGATAACTAACTATGGCTACACCTTC,CASSPITNYGYTF
TRBV6-1,.,TRBJ1-5,.,TGTGCCAGCAGGCCCTATTTCGGGGTCGATCAGCCCCAGCATTTT,CASRPYFGVDQPQHF
TRBV7-2,.,TRBJ2-3,.,TGTGCCAGCAGCTTAGGGAGACCAGCAGATACGCAGTATTTT,CASSLGRPADTQYF
TRBV5-6,.,TRBJ1-2,.,TGTGCCAGCAGCTTGTATGGGCAGGCCAACTATGGCTACACCTTC,CASSLYGQANYGYTF
TRBV19,.,TRBJ2-4,once,TGTGCCAGTAGTATCGGGCTAGACATAAACATTCAGTACTTC,CASSIGLDINIQYF
TRBV27,.,TRBJ1-5,.,TGTGCCAGCAGTTTCAGGGGTGAACAGCCCCAGCATTTT,CASSFRGEQPQHF
TRBV5-1,TRBD1,TRBJ2-6,.,TGCGCCAGCAGCAGGGACAGGATAAACTCTGGGGCCAACGTCCTGACTTTC,CASSRDRINSGANVLTF
TRBV15,TRBD2,TRBJ2-7,.,TGTGCCACCAGCAGAGGGACTAGCGGGTACGAGCAGTACTTC,CATSRGTSGYEQYF
TRBV20-1,.,TRBJ1-1,few,TGCAGTGCTAGGGGGGACACTGAAGCTTTCTTT,CSARGDTEAFF
TRBV25-1,.,TRBJ2-1,.,TGTGCCAGCAGTGGATATTATGAGCAGTTCTTC,CASSGYYEQFF
TRBV11-3,TRBD2,TRBJ2-7,.,TGTGCCAGCAGCCCACGGGGGGGTGGCGAGCAGTACTTC,CASSPRGGGEQYF
TRBV18,.,TRBJ1-1,.,TGTGCCAGCTCTCAGGACATGAACACTGAAGCTTTCTTT,CASSQDMNTEAFF
TRBV5-1,.,TRBJ1-4,.,TGCGCCAGCAGCCAGTGGGGGAATAATGAAAAACTGTTTTTT,CASSQWGNNEKLFF
TRBV10-1,.,TRBJ2-7,few,TGCGCCAGCAGTGGGTTAGGAAGGTCCGAGCAGTACTTC,CASSGLGRSEQYF
TRBV5-5,.,TRBJ2-5,.,TGTGCCAGCAGCTGGACAGACCGACAAGAGACCCAGTACTTC,CASSWTDRQETQYF
TRBV5-4,TRBD2,TRBJ2-3,.,TGTGCCAGCAGCTTGGATCCTAGCGGGGGGGGGACCGTGGGCACAGATACGCAGTATTTT,CASSLDPSGGGTVGTDTQYF
TRBV14,.,TRBJ1-1,.,TGTGCCAGCAGCCAAGCCCGAAGGGGAGCTTTCTTT,CASSQARRGAFF
TRBV6-5,.,TRBJ1-1,.,TGTGCCAGCAGTCCCCGATGGAACACTGAAGCTTTCTTT,CASSPRWNTEAFF